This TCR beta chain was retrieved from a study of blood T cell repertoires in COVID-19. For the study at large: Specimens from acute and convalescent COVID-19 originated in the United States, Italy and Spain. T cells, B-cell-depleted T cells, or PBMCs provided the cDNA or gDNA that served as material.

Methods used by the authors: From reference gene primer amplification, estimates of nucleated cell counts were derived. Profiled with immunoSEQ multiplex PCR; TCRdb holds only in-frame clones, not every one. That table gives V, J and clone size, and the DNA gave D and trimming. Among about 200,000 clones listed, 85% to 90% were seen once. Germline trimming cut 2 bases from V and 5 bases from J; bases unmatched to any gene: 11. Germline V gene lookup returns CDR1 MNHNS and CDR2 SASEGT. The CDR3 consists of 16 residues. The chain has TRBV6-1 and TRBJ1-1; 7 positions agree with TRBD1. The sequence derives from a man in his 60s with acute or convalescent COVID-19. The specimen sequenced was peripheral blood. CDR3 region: CASSERGGVGRTEAFF. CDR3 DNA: TGTGCCAGCAGTGAAAGAGGGGGCGTAGGGAGGACTGAAGCTTTCTTT.